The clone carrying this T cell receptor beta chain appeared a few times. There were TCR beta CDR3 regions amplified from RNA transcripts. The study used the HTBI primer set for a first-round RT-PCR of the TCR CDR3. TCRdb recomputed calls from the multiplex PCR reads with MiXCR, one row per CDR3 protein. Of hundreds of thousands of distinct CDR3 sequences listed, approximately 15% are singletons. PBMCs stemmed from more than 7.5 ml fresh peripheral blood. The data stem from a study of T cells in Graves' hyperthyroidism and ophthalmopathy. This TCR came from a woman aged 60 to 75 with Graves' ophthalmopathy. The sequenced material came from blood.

The CDR3 DNA reads as TGTGCCAGCAGCCCCACCACGGTACAGACCCAGTACTTC. Encoded protein: CASSPTTVQTQYF. The chain combines TRBV14 with TRBJ2-5; D is undetermined. V was trimmed by 4 bases and J by 6 bases, leaving 12 bases between them. CDR3 length: 13 residues. Germline V gene sequence: CDR1 SGHDN, CDR2 FVKESK.